The 8 T cell receptor beta chains below were found in one sample sequenced in a study of T cell changes during pregnancy in multiple sclerosis. The method was immunoSEQ multiplex PCR; TCRdb's version includes in-frame clones alone and lacks a portion of them. The sample consists of some 40,000 clones, about 88% of them appearing once. This specimen consisted of CD4+ T cells from peripheral blood mononuclear cells, obtained in the first trimester of pregnancy. The source of these receptors is a female donor with multiple sclerosis, enrolled in a pregnancy study.

The chain links TRBV7-8 to TRBJ2-1, with 7 bases identical to TRBD2. This CDR3 region has 15 residues. The junction had 5 bases not matched to a gene; V was cut back by 0 bases and J by 6 bases. Looked up from germline, CDR1 is SGHVS and CDR2 is FQNEAQ. The CDR3, as DNA: TGTGCCAGCAGCTTAGCGGGAGGGCAATTCAATGAGCAGTTCTTC. Its translation: CASSLAGGQFNEQFF.

The rearrangement links TRBV30 to TRBJ1-4, with TRBD1 as a possible D gene (5 bases). The CDR3 covers 14 residues. Trimming left V 4 bases short and J 11 bases short, with 20 bases between. The germline V gene has CDR1 GTSNPN and CDR2 SVGIG (reference sequence). CDR3 sequence: CAWMEGGQMRKLFF. The DNA for the CDR3 is TGTGCCTGGATGGAGGGCGGACAAATGAGGAAACTGTTTTTT. Complete variable domain (other parts from reference TRBV30 and TRBJ1-4): SQTIHQWPATLVQPVGSPLSLECTVEGTSNPNLYWYRQAAGRGLQLLFYSVGIGQISSEVPQNLSASRPQDRQFILSSKKLLLSDSGFYLCAWMEGGQMRKLFFGSGTQLSVL.

This rearrangement joins TRBV30 to TRBJ1-2; 9 nucleotides agree with TRBD1. Looked up from germline, CDR1 is GTSNPN and CDR2 is SVGIG (reference sequence). The CDR3 length is 17 residues. Germline trimming cut 7 bases from V and 3 bases from J; bases unmatched to any gene: 18. The CDR3 DNA sequence: TGTGCCTCGCGTTTACCGGGACAGGGAAGCAGGGACTATGGCTACACCTTC. As protein: CASRLPGQGSRDYGYTF. The whole variable domain, filled in from reference TRBV30 and TRBJ1-2, reads SQTIHQWPATLVQPVGSPLSLECTVEGTSNPNLYWYRQAAGRGLQLLFYSVGIGQISSEVPQNLSASRPQDRQFILSSKKLLLSDSGFYLCASRLPGQGSRDYGYTFGSGTRLTVV.

The V and J genes are TRBV11-2 and TRBJ2-5; TRBD2 agrees at 15 bases. This CDR3 spans 16 amino acids. With V trimmed by 5 bases and J by 5 bases, 6 bases remained unmatched. Germline CDR1 and CDR2: SGHAT and FQNNGV. CDR3 residues: CASSPGTSGRRETQYF. The CDR3 coding sequence is TGTGCCAGCAGCCCAGGGACTAGCGGGAGGAGGGAGACCCAGTACTTC. Full variable domain (remainder filled in from reference TRBV11-2 and TRBJ2-5): EAGVAQSPRYKIIEKRQSVAFWCNPISGHATLYWYQQILGQGPKLLIQFQNNGVVDDSQLPKDRFSAERLKGVDSTLKIQPAKLEDSAVYLCASSPGTSGRRETQYFGPGTRLLVL.

The gene calls are TRBV5-1 and TRBJ2-5, with a weak D call TRBD1 (6 bases). V was trimmed by 4 bases and J by 2 bases, leaving 15 bases between them. The CDR3 runs 15 residues. CDR1 SGHRS and CDR2 YFSETQ come from the germline V gene. CDR3 region: CASSRDRTAQETQYF. DNA for the CDR3: TGCGCCAGCAGCCGGGACCGGACAGCTCAAGAGACCCAGTACTTC.

The J gene is TRBJ1-1, the V gene TRBV7-9, with D perhaps TRBD1 (6 bases). The CDR3 runs to 15 residues. CDR1 is SEHNR, CDR2 FQNEAQ, per germline (reference sequence). Trimming cost V 4 bases and J 3 bases, with 15 bases left between them. In DNA form, the CDR3 reads TGTGCCAGCAGCTCCGGGACATGGAAGGACACTGAAGCTTTCTTT. Residues: CASSSGTWKDTEAFF.

This clone showed up just a few times. The chain carries TRBV19 and TRBJ1-1, with 10 bases matching TRBD1. Trimming took 7 bases from V and 4 from J; bases not matched to a gene: 6. This CDR3 has 14 residues. The V gene's germline CDR1 is LNHDA and CDR2 SQIVND (reference sequence). CDR3: CASTIRQGATEAFF. In DNA form, the CDR3 reads TGTGCCAGTACAATCCGACAGGGGGCCACTGAAGCTTTCTTT.

The CDR3 is CASSLPGGGQYF. The DNA of the CDR3 is TGTGCCAGCAGTTTACCGGGGGGGGGCCAGTACTTC. The chain recombines TRBV27 with TRBJ2-5, with 8 bases that match TRBD2. This CDR3 is 12 amino acids long. Germline V gene lookup returns CDR1 MNHEY and CDR2 SMNVEV (reference sequence). V lost 2 bases and J lost 10; bases outside the gene matches: 3.